This T cell receptor (beta chain) derives from a study of blood T cell repertoires in COVID-19. Overall study context: T cells, B-cell-depleted T cells, or PBMCs provided the cDNA or gDNA that served as material.

Original analysis: The authors estimated nucleated cell counts from reference gene primer amplification. Sequenced by immunoSEQ multiplex PCR; TCRdb stores in-frame clones only, minus some. Clone size and V and J calls were adopted from that table, with D and trimming inferred from the DNA. The profile shows some 200,000 clones, under 90% of them singletons. Per germline, CDR1 MNHNY and CDR2 SVGAGI (reference sequence). V dropped 4 bases and J dropped 9 bases, with 16 bases sitting between them. The CDR3 has 15 residues. The source material was peripheral blood. The chain uses TRBV6-6 and TRBJ2-6; perhaps TRBD2 as D (6 bases). The TCR comes from a man under 40 with active or convalescent COVID-19. Here the CDR3 reads CASSSSLGGGNVLTF. The CDR3 nucleotides are TGTGCCAGCAGTTCCTCTCTGGGGGGTGGCAACGTCCTGACTTTC.